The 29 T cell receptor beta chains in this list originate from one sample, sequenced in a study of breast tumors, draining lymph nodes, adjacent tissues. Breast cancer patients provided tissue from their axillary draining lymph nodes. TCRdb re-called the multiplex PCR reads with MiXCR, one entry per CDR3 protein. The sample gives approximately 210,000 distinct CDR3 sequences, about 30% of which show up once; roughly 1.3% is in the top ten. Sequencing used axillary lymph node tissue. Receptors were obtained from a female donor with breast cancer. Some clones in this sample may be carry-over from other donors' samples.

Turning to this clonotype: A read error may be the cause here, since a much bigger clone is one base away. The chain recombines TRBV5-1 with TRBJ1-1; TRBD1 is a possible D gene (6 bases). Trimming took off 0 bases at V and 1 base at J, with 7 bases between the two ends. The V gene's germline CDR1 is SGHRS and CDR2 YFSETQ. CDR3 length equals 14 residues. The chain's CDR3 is CASSLDRANTEAFF. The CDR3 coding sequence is TGCGCCAGCAGCTTGGACAGGGCGAACACTGAAGCTTTCTTT.

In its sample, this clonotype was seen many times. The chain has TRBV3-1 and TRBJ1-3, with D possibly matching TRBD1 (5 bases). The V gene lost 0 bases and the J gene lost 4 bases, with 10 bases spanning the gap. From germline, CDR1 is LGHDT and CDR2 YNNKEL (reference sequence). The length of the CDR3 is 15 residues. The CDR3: CASSQDSRDGNTIYF. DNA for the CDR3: TGTGCCAGCAGCCAAGATAGCAGGGACGGAAACACCATATATTTT.

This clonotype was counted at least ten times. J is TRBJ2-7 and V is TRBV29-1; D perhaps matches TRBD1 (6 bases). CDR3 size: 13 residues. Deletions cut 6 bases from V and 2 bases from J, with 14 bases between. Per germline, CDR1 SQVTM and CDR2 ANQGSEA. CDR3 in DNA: TGCAGCGTACCTTCGGACAGCACCTACGAGCAGTACTTC. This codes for CSVPSDSTYEQYF.

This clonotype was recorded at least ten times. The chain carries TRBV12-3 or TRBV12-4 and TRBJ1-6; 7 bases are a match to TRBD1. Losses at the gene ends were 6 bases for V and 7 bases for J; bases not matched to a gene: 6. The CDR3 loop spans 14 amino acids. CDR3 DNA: TGTGCCAGCAGGACGACAGGGCCCAATTCACCCCTCCACTTT. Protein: CASRTTGPNSPLHF.

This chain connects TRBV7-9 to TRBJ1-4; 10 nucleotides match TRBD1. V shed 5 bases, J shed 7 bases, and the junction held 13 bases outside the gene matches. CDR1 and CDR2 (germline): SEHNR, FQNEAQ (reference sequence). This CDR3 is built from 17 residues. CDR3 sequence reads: CASSVGQGMIVGEKLFF. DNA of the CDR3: TGTGCCAGCAGCGTGGGACAGGGGATGATCGTTGGTGAAAAACTGTTTTTT.

The CDR3 coding sequence is TGTGCCAGCAGCCCTCAACGACAGGGGACGGAGACCCAGTACTTC. This codes for CASSPQRQGTETQYF. This chain uses TRBV11-1 with TRBJ2-5; 8 positions agree with TRBD1. Per germline, CDR1 SGHAT and CDR2 FQDESV (reference sequence). J gave up 5 bases and V 5 bases, and 10 bases lay outside the gene matches. This CDR3 is built from 15 residues.

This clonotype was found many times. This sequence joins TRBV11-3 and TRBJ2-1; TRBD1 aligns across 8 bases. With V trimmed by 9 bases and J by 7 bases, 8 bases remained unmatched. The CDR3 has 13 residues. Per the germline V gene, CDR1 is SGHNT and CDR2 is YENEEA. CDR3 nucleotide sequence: TGTGCCAGTCGCGGACAGGGAGGTAATGAGCAGTTCTTC. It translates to CASRGQGGNEQFF. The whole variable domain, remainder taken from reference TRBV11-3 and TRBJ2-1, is EAGVVQSPRYKIIEKKQPVAFWCNPISGHNTLYWYLQNLGQGPELLIRYENEEAVDDSQLPKDRFSAERLKGVDSTLKIQPAELGDSAVYLCASRGQGGNEQFFGPGTRLTVL.

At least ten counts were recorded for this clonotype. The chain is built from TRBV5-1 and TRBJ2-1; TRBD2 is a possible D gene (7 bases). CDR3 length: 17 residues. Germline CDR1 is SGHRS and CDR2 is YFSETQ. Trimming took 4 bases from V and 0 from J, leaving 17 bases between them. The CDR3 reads CASSPRGGVGSYNEQFF. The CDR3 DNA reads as TGCGCCAGCAGCCCAAGAGGGGGGGTTGGCTCCTACAATGAGCAGTTCTTC.

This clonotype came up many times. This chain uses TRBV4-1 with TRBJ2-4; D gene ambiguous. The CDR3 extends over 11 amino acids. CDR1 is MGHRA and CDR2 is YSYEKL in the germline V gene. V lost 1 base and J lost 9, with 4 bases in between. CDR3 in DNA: TGCGCCAGCAGCCAAGCGGCCATTCAGTACTTC. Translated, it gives CASSQAAIQYF.

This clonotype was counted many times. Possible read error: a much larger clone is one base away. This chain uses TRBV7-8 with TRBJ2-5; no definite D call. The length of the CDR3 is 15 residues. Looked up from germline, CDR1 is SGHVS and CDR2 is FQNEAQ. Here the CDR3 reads CASSLRSRWEKTQHF. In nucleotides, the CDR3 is TGTGCCAGCAGCTTAAGGTCTAGATGGGAAAAGACCCAGCACTTC.

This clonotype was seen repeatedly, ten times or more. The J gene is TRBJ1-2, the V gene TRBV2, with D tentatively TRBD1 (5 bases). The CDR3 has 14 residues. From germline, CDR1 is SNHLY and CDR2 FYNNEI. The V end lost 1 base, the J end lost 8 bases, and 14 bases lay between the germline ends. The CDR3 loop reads CASSEVIGVRGYTF. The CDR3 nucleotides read TGTGCCAGCAGTGAAGTTATAGGGGTCCGGGGCTACACCTTC.

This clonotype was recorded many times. CDR3 sequence reads: CASSLIGYEQYF. In DNA form, the CDR3 reads TGTGCCAGCAGTTTAATTGGCTACGAGCAGTACTTC. The rearrangement links TRBV28 to TRBJ2-7; D call uncertain. The CDR3 contains 12 residues. The germline V and J ends were trimmed by 2 bases and 3 bases, with 5 bases remaining between them. The V gene's germline CDR1 is MDHEN and CDR2 SYDVKM.

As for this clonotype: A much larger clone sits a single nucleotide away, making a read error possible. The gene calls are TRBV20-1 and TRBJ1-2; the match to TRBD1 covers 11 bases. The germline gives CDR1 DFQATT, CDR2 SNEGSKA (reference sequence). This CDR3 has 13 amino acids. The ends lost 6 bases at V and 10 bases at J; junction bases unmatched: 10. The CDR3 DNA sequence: TGCAGTGCGAGGACAGGGGGCGCTCGGGCCTACACCTTC. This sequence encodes CSARTGGARAYTF.

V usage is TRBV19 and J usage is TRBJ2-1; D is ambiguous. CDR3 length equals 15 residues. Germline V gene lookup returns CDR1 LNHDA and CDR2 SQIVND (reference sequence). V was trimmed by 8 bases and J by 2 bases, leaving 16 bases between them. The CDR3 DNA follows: TGTGCCAGTGCTAGAGAAGGATTTACCTACAATGAGCAGTTCTTC. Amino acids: CASAREGFTYNEQFF.

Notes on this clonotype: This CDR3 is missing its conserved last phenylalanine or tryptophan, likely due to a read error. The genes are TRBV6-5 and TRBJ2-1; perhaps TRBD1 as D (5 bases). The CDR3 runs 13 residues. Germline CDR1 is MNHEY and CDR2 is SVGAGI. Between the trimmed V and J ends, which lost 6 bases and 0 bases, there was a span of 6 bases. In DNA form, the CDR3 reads TGTGCCAGCAGAAGGGGCTCCTACAATGAGCAGTTCTGC. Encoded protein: CASRRGSYNEQFC.

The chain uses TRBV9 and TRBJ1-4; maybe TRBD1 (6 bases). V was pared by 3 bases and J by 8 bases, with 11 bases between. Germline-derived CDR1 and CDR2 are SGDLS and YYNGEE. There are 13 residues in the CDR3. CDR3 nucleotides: TGTGCCAGCAGCGAGGGGGGCGGCGAAAAACTGTTTTTT. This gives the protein CASSEGGGEKLFF.

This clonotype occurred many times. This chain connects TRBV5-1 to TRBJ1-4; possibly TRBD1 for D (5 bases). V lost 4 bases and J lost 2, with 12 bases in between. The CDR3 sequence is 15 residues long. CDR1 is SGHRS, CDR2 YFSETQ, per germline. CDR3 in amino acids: CASSHTGLTNEKLFF. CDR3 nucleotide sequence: TGCGCCAGCAGCCATACAGGTCTTACTAATGAAAAACTGTTTTTT.

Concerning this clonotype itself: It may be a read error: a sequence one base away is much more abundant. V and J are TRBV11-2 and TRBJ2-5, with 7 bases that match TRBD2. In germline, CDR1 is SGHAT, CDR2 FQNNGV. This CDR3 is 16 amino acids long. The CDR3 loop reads CVSSLRGTPYQETQYF. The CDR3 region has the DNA TGTGTCAGCAGCTTGCGGGGGACCCCGTACCAAGAGACCCAGTACTTC.

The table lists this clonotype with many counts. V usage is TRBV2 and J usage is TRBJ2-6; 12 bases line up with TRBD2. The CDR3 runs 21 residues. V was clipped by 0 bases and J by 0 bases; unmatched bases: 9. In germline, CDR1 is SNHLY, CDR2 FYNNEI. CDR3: CASSEAPRRTSGNSGANVLTF. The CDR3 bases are TGTGCCAGCAGTGAAGCTCCGAGGAGGACTAGCGGGAACTCTGGGGCCAACGTCCTGACTTTC.

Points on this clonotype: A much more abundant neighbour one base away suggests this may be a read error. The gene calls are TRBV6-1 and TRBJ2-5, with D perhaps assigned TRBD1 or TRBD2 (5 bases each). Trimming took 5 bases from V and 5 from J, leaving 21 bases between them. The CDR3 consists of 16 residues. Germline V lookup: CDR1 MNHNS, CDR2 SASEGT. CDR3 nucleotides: TGTGCCAGCAGTCATGTGTGGGGTGGGACCCAGGAGACCCAGTACTTC. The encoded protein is CASSHVWGGTQETQYF.

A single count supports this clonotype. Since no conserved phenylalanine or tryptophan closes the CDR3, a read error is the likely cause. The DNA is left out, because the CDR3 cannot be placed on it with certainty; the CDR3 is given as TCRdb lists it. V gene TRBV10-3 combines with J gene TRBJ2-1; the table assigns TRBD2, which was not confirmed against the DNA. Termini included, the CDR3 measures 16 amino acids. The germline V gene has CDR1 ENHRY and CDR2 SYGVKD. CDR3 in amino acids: CAISESGGGSPTMSSC.

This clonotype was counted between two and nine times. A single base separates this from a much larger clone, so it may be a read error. In DNA form, the CDR3 reads TGTGCCAGCAGCCAAGCCATGCCCAGGGGGCCGATGGGTGAGCAGTACTTC. This encodes CASSQAMPRGPMGEQYF. This sequence joins TRBV4-2 and TRBJ2-7; TRBD1 matches 8 bases. This CDR3 has 17 amino acids. The ends lost 1 base at V and 7 bases at J; junction bases unmatched: 15. Germline CDR1 reads LGHNA; CDR2 reads YNFKEQ.

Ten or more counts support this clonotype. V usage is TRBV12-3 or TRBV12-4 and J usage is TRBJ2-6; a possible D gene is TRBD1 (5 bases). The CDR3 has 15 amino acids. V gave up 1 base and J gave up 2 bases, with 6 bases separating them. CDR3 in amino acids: CASSLGGAGANVLTF. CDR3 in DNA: TGTGCCAGCAGTTTAGGGGGCGCTGGGGCCAACGTCCTGACTTTC.

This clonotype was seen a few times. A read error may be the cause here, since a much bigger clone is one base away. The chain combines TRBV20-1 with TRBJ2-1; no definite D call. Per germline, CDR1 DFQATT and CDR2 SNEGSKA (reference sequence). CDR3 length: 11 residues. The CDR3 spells CSAVRNNEQSF. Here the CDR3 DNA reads TGCAGTGCTGTTAGAAACAATGAGCAGTCCTTC.

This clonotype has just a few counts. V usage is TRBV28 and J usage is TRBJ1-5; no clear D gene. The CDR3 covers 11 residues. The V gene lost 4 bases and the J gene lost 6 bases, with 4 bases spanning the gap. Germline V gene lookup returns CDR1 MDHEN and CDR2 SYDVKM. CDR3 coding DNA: TGTGCCAGCAGTTATGGTCAGCCCCAGCATTTT. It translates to CASSYGQPQHF.

In nucleotides, the CDR3 is TGTGCCAGCAGCCCAAGTGACAGGTCTGGAAACACCTTC. Translated: CASSPSDRSGNTF. V gene TRBV7-9 combines with J gene TRBJ1-2; maybe TRBD1 (6 bases). Trimming stripped 5 bases from V and 12 bases from J, with 19 bases between. CDR1 is SEHNR and CDR2 is FQNEAQ in the germline V gene (reference sequence). The CDR3 has 13 residues.

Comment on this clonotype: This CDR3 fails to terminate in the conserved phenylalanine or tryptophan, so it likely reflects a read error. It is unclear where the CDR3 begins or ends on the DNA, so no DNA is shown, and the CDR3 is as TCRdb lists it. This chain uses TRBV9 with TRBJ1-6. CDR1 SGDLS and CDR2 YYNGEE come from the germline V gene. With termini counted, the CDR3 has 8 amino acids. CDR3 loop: CASSYRTS.

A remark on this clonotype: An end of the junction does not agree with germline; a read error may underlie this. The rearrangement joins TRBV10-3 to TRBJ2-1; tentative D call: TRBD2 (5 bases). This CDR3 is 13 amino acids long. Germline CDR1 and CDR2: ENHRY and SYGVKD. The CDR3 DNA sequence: TGTGCCGTCAGAGGGAGTAGTTACAATGAGCAGTTCTTC. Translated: CAVRGSSYNEQFF.

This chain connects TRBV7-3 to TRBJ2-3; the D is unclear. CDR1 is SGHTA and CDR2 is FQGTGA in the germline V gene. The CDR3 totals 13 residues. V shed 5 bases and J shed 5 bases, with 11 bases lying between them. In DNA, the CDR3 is TGTGCCAGCAGCCAACCACCCGAAGATACGCAGTATTTT. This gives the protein CASSQPPEDTQYF.